The 27 T cell receptor beta chains given below trace back to one sample, sequenced in a study of OX40 agonist ivuxolimab in advanced cancers. Libraries came from the immunoSEQ multiplex PCR assay. TCRdb stores this immuneACCESS table with in-frame sequences only. Part of the clones is absent; in the studies checked, under half of the shortfall reflects unresolved V genes, and no reason is known for the rest. The sample includes tens of thousands of clones, with around 87% observed a single time. Clones ranked in the top ten supply more than 13% of the sample. Source: CD4+ or CD8+ T cells sorted from blood, taken in a trial of the OX40 agonist ivuxolimab. Receptors were obtained from an adult with an advanced solid tumor such as melanoma, head and neck, liver or kidney cancer.

V and J are TRBV6-5 and TRBJ1-1, with D possibly matching TRBD1 (5 bases). CDR3 length: 14 residues. Germline CDR1 is MNHEY and CDR2 is SVGAGI. V lost 5 bases to trimming and J lost 5 bases, with 15 bases between them. This CDR3 is CASSGSRGRTEAFF. CDR3 coding DNA: TGTGCCAGCAGTGGGTCTAGGGGACGGACTGAAGCTTTCTTT.

The V and J genes are TRBV13 and TRBJ2-1, with D perhaps assigned TRBD1 or TRBD2 (5 bases each). Germline CDR1 PRHDT, CDR2 FYEKMQ (reference sequence). Trimming shortened V by 3 bases and J by 5 bases, and 20 bases separated the two germline ends. This CDR3 spans 17 amino acids. The CDR3 loop reads CASSFGDGLRSDNEQFF. In DNA form, the CDR3 reads TGTGCCAGCAGCTTTGGGGACGGGCTCAGAAGCGACAATGAGCAGTTCTTC.

The V and J genes are TRBV5-1 and TRBJ2-2; D remains ambiguous. Trimming took off 2 bases at V and 7 bases at J, with 12 bases between the two ends. CDR3 length equals 14 residues. The V gene's germline CDR1 is SGHRS and CDR2 YFSETQ. The DNA of the CDR3 is TGCGCCAGCAGCTTATCCAATACCCTCGGGGAGCTGTTTTTT. It translates to CASSLSNTLGELFF.

The table lists this clone with a count of one. The V call is TRBV11-3, the J call TRBJ1-3, with no clear D. Germline-derived CDR1 and CDR2 are SGHNT and YENEEA. CDR3 length: 16 residues. V shed 4 bases and J shed 2 bases, with 15 bases lying between them. The CDR3 here is CASSSRSEGPGNTIYF. The CDR3 nucleotides read TGTGCCAGCAGCTCGCGTTCGGAAGGACCTGGAAACACCATATATTTT. Combining the CDR3 with reference TRBV11-3 and TRBJ1-3 gives the whole variable domain EAGVVQSPRYKIIEKKQPVAFWCNPISGHNTLYWYLQNLGQGPELLIRYENEEAVDDSQLPKDRFSAERLKGVDSTLKIQPAELGDSAVYLCASSSRSEGPGNTIYFGEGSWLTVV.

The V and J genes are TRBV27 and TRBJ2-3; D may correspond to TRBD1 or TRBD2 (5 bases each). Trimming removed 1 base from V and 2 bases from J, with 13 bases in between. The germline CDR1 and CDR2 sequences are MNHEY and SMNVEV (reference sequence). This CDR3 region has 16 residues. The CDR3 DNA follows: TGTGCCAGCAGTTTATGGGGGAGTCTTGTCACAGATACGCAGTATTTT. This translates into CASSLWGSLVTDTQYF.

This rearrangement joins TRBV7-9 to TRBJ1-1, with D possibly being TRBD1 (5 bases). CDR1 is SEHNR, CDR2 FQNEAQ, per germline (reference sequence). The CDR3 has 14 amino acids. Trimming stripped 7 bases from V and 1 base from J, with 13 bases between. The CDR3 region is CASTQGLGNTEAFF. The CDR3 nucleotides are TGTGCCAGCACCCAGGGATTGGGGAACACTGAAGCTTTCTTT.

This sequence joins TRBV6-1 and TRBJ2-1, with D tentatively TRBD1 or TRBD2 (5 bases each). Germline CDR1 and CDR2: MNHNS and SASEGT. The CDR3 totals 14 residues. V lost 3 bases and J lost 11, with 17 bases in between. The DNA of the CDR3 is TGTGCCAGCAGTGACCGGGACCGTGCGGGTCAGCAGTTCTTC. Translating gives CASSDRDRAGQQFF.

The rearrangement uses TRBV4-3 and TRBJ2-1; TRBD2 agrees at 7 bases. CDR1 and CDR2 (germline): LGHNA, YSLEER. Losses at the gene ends were 0 bases for V and 2 bases for J; bases not matched to a gene: 1. This CDR3 spans 15 amino acids. This CDR3 reads CASSQELATYNEQFF. The CDR3 DNA reads TGCGCCAGCAGCCAAGAACTAGCGACCTACAATGAGCAGTTCTTC.

In this sample, this clone turned up once. The chain combines TRBV2 with TRBJ1-3, with 9 positions matching TRBD1. The germline V gene encodes CDR1 SNHLY and CDR2 FYNNEI. The junction had 3 bases not matched to a gene; V was cut back by 6 bases and J by 0 bases. This CDR3 spans 15 amino acids. In DNA, the CDR3 is TGTGCCAGCAGAAGGACAGGGGACTCTGGAAACACCATATATTTT. As protein: CASRRTGDSGNTIYF.

This chain joins TRBV19 and TRBJ2-3; perhaps D is TRBD1 or TRBD2 (6 bases each). The CDR3 is 14 residues long. V lost 5 bases, J lost 4 bases, and 13 bases lay in between. CDR1 LNHDA and CDR2 SQIVND come from the germline V gene (reference sequence). The CDR3 reads CASSSPGEADTQYF. The DNA of the CDR3 is TGTGCCAGTAGTTCCCCAGGGGAGGCAGATACGCAGTATTTT.

V and J are TRBV5-1 and TRBJ1-2; 7 bases agree with TRBD1. The CDR3 extends over 16 amino acids. The ends lost 0 bases at V and 1 base at J; junction bases unmatched: 6. The germline V gene has CDR1 SGHRS and CDR2 YFSETQ. The DNA for the CDR3 is TGCGCCAGCAGCTTGGATTCGACAGGGTATAACTATGGCTACACCTTC. Translated, it gives CASSLDSTGYNYGYTF.

This clone was observed a few times. The chain uses TRBV4-1 and TRBJ2-7; 7 nucleotides agree with TRBD2. Germline CDR1 and CDR2: MGHRA and YSYEKL. J gave up 5 bases and V 0 bases, and 4 bases lay outside the gene matches. The CDR3 is 14 residues long. CDR3 in DNA: TGCGCCAGCAGCCAAGATTGGGGGGGTAACGAGCAGTACTTC. It encodes CASSQDWGGNEQYF.

This chain joins TRBV5-3 and TRBJ1-1; tentatively, D is TRBD1 (5 bases). TRBV5-3 falls under the ORF class, with uncertain function. CDR3 length: 15 amino acids. V shed 4 bases and J shed 2 bases, with 15 bases lying between them. This CDR3 is CARSPQGGVNTEAFF. For the CDR3, the DNA is TGTGCCAGAAGCCCCCAGGGCGGCGTAAACACTGAAGCTTTCTTT.

This clone occurred a few times. CDR3 sequence (DNA): TGTGCCAGCAGCTTAGCCGTTATAGGGAGGCTTGGGGACAGGGGTCATCAAGAGACCCAGTACTTC. Protein: CASSLAVIGRLGDRGHQETQYF. The V and J genes are TRBV7-6 and TRBJ2-5, with 10 bases matching TRBD1. Per the germline V gene, CDR1 is SGHVS and CDR2 is FNYEAQ. The CDR3 is 22 residues long. The V segment lost 0 bases and the J segment 2 bases; nucleotides outside the gene matches: 21.

This rearrangement joins TRBV19 to TRBJ1-5; D is uncertain. The CDR3 has 12 amino acids. CDR1 is LNHDA, CDR2 SQIVND, per germline (reference sequence). With 3 bases removed from V and 8 bases from J, the gap between germline ends came to 8 bases. The CDR3 protein is CASSMGQEPQHF. The CDR3, as DNA: TGTGCCAGTAGTATGGGTCAGGAGCCCCAGCATTTT. The full variable domain, its missing parts supplied by reference TRBV19 and TRBJ1-5, is DGGITQSPKYLFRKEGQNVTLSCEQNLNHDAMYWYRQDPGQGLRLIYYSQIVNDFQKGDIAEGYSVSREKKESFPLTVTSAQKNPTAFYLCASSMGQEPQHFGDGTRLSIL.

A single count supports this clone. The chain combines TRBV28 with TRBJ2-7; 11 bases align to TRBD2. From germline, CDR1 is MDHEN and CDR2 SYDVKM. Losses at the gene ends were 2 bases for V and 5 bases for J; bases not matched to a gene: 2. The CDR3 has 14 amino acids. As DNA, the CDR3 is TGTGCCAGCAGTTTAGAGACTAGCGGGGACGAGCAGTACTTC. Translated: CASSLETSGDEQYF.

The chain employs TRBV7-2 and TRBJ2-1, with D maybe TRBD2 (6 bases). Per germline, CDR1 SGHTA and CDR2 FQGNSA. V lost 5 bases to trimming and J lost 15 bases, with 20 bases between them. The CDR3 consists of 13 residues. DNA of the CDR3: TGTGCCAGCAGCCTCCCCGGGACTCCTGAGGGGTTCTTC. Residues: CASSLPGTPEGFF.

The gene calls are TRBV7-6 and TRBJ2-3; D is undetermined. Trimming pared 3 bases from V and 5 bases from J, leaving 6 bases between. In germline, CDR1 is SGHVS, CDR2 FNYEAQ. The CDR3 has 12 amino acids. The CDR3 DNA reads TGTGCCAGCAGCTTGGGTGTAGATACGCAGTATTTT. This gives the protein CASSLGVDTQYF.

The chain carries TRBV4-1 and TRBJ1-3; D may be TRBD1 (5 bases). Germline CDR1 MGHRA, CDR2 YSYEKL. V was shortened by 0 bases and J by 3 bases, with 12 bases between the two germline ends. The CDR3 extends over 16 amino acids. CDR3 nucleotides: TGCGCCAGCAGCCAAGATTTGGCAGGGTATGGAAACACCATATATTTT. Its protein product is CASSQDLAGYGNTIYF.

This rearrangement joins TRBV7-8 to TRBJ2-5; 8 bases are shared with TRBD2. This CDR3 region has 15 residues. Trimming took 3 bases from V and 2 from J; bases not matched to a gene: 5. CDR1 SGHVS and CDR2 FQNEAQ come from the germline V gene. In DNA form, the CDR3 reads TGTGCCAGCAGCTTCGAACTAGCGGATCAAGAGACCCAGTACTTC. It codes for CASSFELADQETQYF. The full variable domain, rest sourced from reference TRBV7-8 and TRBJ2-5, is GAGVSQSPRYKVAKRGQDVALRCDPISGHVSLFWYQQALGQGPEFLTYFQNEAQLDKSGLPSDRFFAERPEGSVSTLKIQRTQQEDSAVYLCASSFELADQETQYFGPGTRLLVL.

The chain is built from TRBV27 and TRBJ2-2, with D unclear. The CDR3 is 11 residues long. V shed 8 bases and J shed 5 bases, with 6 bases lying between them. From germline, CDR1 is MNHEY and CDR2 SMNVEV (reference sequence). CDR3: CASLGTGELFF. CDR3 coding DNA: TGTGCCAGCCTGGGGACCGGGGAGCTGTTTTTT.

The J gene is TRBJ2-1, the V gene TRBV4-1; 7 nucleotides line up with TRBD1. The junction had 6 bases not matched to a gene; V was cut back by 0 bases and J by 4 bases. Germline CDR1 MGHRA, CDR2 YSYEKL. There are 16 residues in the CDR3. The CDR3 here is CASSQDRTGRYNEQFF. In DNA form, the CDR3 reads TGCGCCAGCAGCCAAGACCGGACAGGTCGGTACAATGAGCAGTTCTTC.

V gene TRBV10-2 combines with J gene TRBJ2-7; 13 nucleotides match TRBD2. This CDR3 region has 17 residues. Germline V gives CDR1 WSHSY, CDR2 SAAADI. V lost 4 bases to trimming and J lost 3 bases; unmatched junction nucleotides: 9. The CDR3 region is CASSGFSGLAGSYEQYV. The CDR3, as DNA: TGCGCCAGCAGTGGATTCTCGGGACTAGCGGGGAGCTACGAGCAGTACGTC.

This CDR3 reads CASRDVASSYEQYV. DNA of the CDR3: TGTGCCAGCAGGGACGTAGCGAGCTCCTACGAGCAGTACGTC. This chain uses TRBV2 with TRBJ2-7; D is perhaps TRBD2 (5 bases). Germline loops: CDR1 SNHLY, CDR2 FYNNEI. CDR3 length: 14 residues. Trimming removed 6 bases at V and 0 bases at J, with 12 bases between.

CDR3: CASSQGAGGLTYEQYF. The CDR3 DNA reads TGCGCCAGCAGCCAAGGGGCCGGGGGCCTGACCTACGAGCAGTACTTC. The chain couples TRBV4-1 to TRBJ2-7; tentatively, D is TRBD1 or TRBD2 (6 bases each). Trimming stripped 1 base from V and 2 bases from J, with 15 bases between. CDR1 and CDR2 (germline): MGHRA, YSYEKL. This CDR3 comprises 16 residues.

The chain recombines TRBV7-3 with TRBJ2-1; 7 positions match TRBD2. After removal of 5 bases from V and 5 bases from J, the junction contained 15 bases not matched to a gene. The CDR3 extends over 17 amino acids. Germline assignment: CDR1 SGHTA and CDR2 FQGTGA. This CDR3 is CASSQLGGGIADNEQFF. The DNA for the CDR3 is TGTGCCAGCAGCCAGCTTGGGGGAGGGATAGCAGACAATGAGCAGTTCTTC. The full variable domain, its missing parts supplied by reference TRBV7-3 and TRBJ2-1, is GAGVSQTPSNKVTEKGKYVELRCDPISGHTALYWYRQSLGQGPEFLIYFQGTGAADDSGLPNDRFFAVRPEGSVSTLKIQRTERGDSAVYLCASSQLGGGIADNEQFFGPGTRLTVL.

V and J are TRBV15 and TRBJ2-5; 7 bases fit TRBD2. The CDR3 loop spans 14 amino acids. V was pared by 3 bases and J by 4 bases, with 5 bases of the junction left unmatched. CDR1 LNHNV and CDR2 YYDKDF come from the germline V gene (reference sequence). CDR3 DNA sequence: TGTGCCACCAGCAGGTCCTCGGGAGGAGAGACCCAGTACTTC. Translation gives CATSRSSGGETQYF.